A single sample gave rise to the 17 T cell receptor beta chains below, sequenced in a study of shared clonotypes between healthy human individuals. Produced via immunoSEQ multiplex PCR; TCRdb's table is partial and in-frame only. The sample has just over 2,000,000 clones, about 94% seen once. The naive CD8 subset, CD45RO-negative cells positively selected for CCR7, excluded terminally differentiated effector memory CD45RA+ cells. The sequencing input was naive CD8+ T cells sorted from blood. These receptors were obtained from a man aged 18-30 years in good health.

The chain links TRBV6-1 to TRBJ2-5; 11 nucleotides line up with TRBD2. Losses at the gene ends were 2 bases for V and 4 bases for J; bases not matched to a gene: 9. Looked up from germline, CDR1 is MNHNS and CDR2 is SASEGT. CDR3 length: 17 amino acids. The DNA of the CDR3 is TGTGCCAGCAGTGAATTGGAACTAGCGGGAGTTCCAGAGACCCAGTACTTC. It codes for CASSELELAGVPETQYF.

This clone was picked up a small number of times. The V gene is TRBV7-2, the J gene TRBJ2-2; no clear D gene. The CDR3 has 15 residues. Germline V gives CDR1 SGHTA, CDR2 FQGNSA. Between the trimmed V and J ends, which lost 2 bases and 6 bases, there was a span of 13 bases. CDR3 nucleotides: TGTGCCAGCAGCTTACCCCCCATGAGTTCCGGGGAGCTGTTTTTT. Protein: CASSLPPMSSGELFF.

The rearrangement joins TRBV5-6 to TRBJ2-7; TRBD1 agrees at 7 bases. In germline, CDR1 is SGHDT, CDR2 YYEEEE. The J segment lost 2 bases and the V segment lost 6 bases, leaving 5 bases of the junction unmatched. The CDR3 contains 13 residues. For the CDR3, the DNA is TGTGCCAGCAACGGGGACAGCCCCTACGAGCAGTACTTC. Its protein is CASNGDSPYEQYF. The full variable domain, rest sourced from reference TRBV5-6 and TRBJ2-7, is DAGVTQSPTHLIKTRGQQVTLRCSPKSGHDTVSWYQQALGQGPQFIFQYYEEEERQRGNFPDRFSGHQFPNYSSELNVNALLLGDSALYLCASNGDSPYEQYFGPGTRLTVT.

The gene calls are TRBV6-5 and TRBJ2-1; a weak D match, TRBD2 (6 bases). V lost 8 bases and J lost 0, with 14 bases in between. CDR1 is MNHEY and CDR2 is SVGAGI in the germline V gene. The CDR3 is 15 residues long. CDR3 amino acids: CASGVRGSSYNEQFF. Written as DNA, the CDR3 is TGTGCCAGCGGAGTGCGGGGTAGCTCCTACAATGAGCAGTTCTTC.

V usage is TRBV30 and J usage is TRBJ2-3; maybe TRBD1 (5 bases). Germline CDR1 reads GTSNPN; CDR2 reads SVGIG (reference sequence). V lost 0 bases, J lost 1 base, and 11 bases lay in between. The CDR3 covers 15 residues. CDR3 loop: CAWSVGDRGTDTQYF. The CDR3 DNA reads TGTGCCTGGAGTGTCGGAGACAGAGGCACAGATACGCAGTATTTT. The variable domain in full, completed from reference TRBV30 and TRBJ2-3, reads SQTIHQWPATLVQPVGSPLSLECTVEGTSNPNLYWYRQAAGRGLQLLFYSVGIGQISSEVPQNLSASRPQDRQFILSSKKLLLSDSGFYLCAWSVGDRGTDTQYFGPGTRLTVL.

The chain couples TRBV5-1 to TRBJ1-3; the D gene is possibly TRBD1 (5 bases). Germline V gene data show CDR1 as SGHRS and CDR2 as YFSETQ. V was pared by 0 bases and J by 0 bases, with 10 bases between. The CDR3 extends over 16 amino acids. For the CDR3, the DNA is TGCGCCAGCAGCTTGGCTGGCAGGGCCTCTGGAAACACCATATATTTT. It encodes CASSLAGRASGNTIYF.

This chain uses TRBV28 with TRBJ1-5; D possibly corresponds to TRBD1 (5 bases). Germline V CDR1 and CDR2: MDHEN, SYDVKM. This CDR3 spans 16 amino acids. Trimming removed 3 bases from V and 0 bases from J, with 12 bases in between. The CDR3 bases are TGTGCCAGCAGTTTCCGAGGGGTGGATAGCAATCAGCCCCAGCATTTT. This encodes CASSFRGVDSNQPQHF.

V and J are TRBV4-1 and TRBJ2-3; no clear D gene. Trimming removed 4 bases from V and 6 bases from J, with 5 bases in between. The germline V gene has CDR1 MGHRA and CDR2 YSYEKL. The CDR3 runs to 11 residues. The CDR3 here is CASSPGDTQYF. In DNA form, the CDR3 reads TGCGCCAGCAGCCCAGGTGATACGCAGTATTTT.

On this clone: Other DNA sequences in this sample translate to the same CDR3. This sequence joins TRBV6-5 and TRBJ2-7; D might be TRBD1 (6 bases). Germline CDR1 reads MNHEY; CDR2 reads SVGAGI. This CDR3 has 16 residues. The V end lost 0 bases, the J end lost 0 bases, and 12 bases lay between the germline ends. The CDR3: CASSYSAGESSYEQYF. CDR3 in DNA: TGTGCCAGCAGTTACTCGGCAGGGGAAAGCTCCTACGAGCAGTACTTC.

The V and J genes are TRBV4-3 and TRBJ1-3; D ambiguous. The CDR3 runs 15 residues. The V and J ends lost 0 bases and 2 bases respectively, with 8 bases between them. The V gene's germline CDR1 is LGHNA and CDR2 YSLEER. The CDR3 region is CASSQDEGTGNTIYF. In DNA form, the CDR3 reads TGCGCCAGCAGCCAAGATGAGGGAACTGGAAACACCATATATTTT.

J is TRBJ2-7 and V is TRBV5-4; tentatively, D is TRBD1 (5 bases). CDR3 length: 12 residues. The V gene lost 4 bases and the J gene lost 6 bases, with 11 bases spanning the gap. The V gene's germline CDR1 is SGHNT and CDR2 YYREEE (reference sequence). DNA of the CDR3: TGTGCCAGCAGCACTACAGGCTCCGAGCAGTACTTC. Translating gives CASSTTGSEQYF.

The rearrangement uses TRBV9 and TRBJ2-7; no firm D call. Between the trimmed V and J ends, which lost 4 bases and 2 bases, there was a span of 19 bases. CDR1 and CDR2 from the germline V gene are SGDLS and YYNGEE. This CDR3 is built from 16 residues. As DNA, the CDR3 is TGTGCCAGCAGCCCCTCGCCTTTCCAAGGGACCTACGAGCAGTACTTC. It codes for CASSPSPFQGTYEQYF.

CDR3 in amino acids: CASSSRGQPSGANVLTF. The CDR3 nucleotides are TGCGCCAGCAGCTCTCGGGGACAGCCCTCTGGGGCCAACGTCCTGACTTTC. The gene calls are TRBV4-1 and TRBJ2-6; 7 positions match TRBD1. Germline lookup yields CDR1 MGHRA and CDR2 YSYEKL. The CDR3 spans 17 residues. Trimming at V came to 5 bases and at J to 0 bases, leaving 7 bases not matched to a gene.

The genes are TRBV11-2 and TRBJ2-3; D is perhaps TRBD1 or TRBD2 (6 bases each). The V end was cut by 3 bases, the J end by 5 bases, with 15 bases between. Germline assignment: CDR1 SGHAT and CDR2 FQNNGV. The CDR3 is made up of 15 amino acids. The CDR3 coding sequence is TGTGCCAGCAGCTTCGAAGGGGGGCCCGGAGATACGCAGTATTTT. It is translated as CASSFEGGPGDTQYF.

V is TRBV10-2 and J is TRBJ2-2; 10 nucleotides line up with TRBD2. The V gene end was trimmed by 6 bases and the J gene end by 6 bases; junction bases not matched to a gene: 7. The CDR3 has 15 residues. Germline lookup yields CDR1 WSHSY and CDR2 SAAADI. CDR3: CASRTGTSASGELFF. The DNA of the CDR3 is TGCGCCAGCAGAACCGGGACTAGCGCTTCCGGGGAGCTGTTTTTT.

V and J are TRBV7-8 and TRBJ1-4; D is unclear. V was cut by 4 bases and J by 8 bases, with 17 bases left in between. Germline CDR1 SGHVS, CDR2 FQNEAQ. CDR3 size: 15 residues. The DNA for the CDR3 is TGTGCCAGCAGCTCTAGTAAGGCAGCCTACGAAAAACTGTTTTTT. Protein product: CASSSSKAAYEKLFF.

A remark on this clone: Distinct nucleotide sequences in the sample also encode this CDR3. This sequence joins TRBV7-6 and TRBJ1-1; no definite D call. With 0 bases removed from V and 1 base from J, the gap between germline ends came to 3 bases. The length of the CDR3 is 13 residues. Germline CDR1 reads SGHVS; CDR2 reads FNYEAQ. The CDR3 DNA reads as TGTGCCAGCAGCTTAGCGCGGAACACTGAAGCTTTCTTT. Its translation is CASSLARNTEAFF.